A single sample is the source of the 8 T cell receptor beta chains below, sequenced in a study of cytomegalovirus exposure and HLA in healthy donors (TCRdb year 2017). The library was produced with the immunoSEQ multiplex PCR assay. The multiplex PCR relied on a mix of 60 forward primers for TCR Vbeta segments and 13 reverse primers for TCR Jbeta segments. In its TCRdb copy, this immuneACCESS table keeps in-frame sequences only and misses some clones. Where compared with another copy, unresolved V genes explain less than half of these, and the others have no known cause. The sample has around 84,000 clones on record. 4.6% of the sample belongs to the ten largest clones. The sequenced material came from PBMCs. Every receptor here comes from a man aged 30 to 39 in good health and CMV-seronegative.

This chain joins TRBV27 and TRBJ1-4, with 8 bases identical to TRBD1. The CDR3 length is 15 residues. The germline CDR1 and CDR2 sequences are MNHEY and SMNVEV (reference sequence). Trimming removed 7 bases from V and 6 bases from J; junction bases left unmatched: 10. As DNA, the CDR3 is TGTGCCAGCAAACACAACCCGGACAGGGATGAAAAACTGTTTTTT. It specifies CASKHNPDRDEKLFF.

The gene calls are TRBV7-3 and TRBJ1-1; D is unresolved. Germline CDR1 is SGHTA and CDR2 is FQGTGA. Deletions cut 4 bases from V and 1 base from J, with 7 bases between. The CDR3 is made up of 13 amino acids. CDR3 protein: CASSYTANTEAFF. CDR3 coding DNA: TGTGCCAGCAGCTACACAGCGAACACTGAAGCTTTCTTT.

The rearrangement uses TRBV10-3 and TRBJ2-5; TRBD2 aligns across 14 bases. Germline CDR1 and CDR2: ENHRY and SYGVKD. J gave up 2 bases and V 6 bases, and 8 bases lay outside the gene matches. The CDR3 has 17 residues. CDR3 region: CAISRLAGGRYQETQYF. DNA of the CDR3: TGTGCCATCAGCCGACTAGCGGGAGGGAGATATCAAGAGACCCAGTACTTC.

The chain couples TRBV5-1 to TRBJ2-3; 10 bases fit TRBD1. Germline V gene lookup returns CDR1 SGHRS and CDR2 YFSETQ. The CDR3 loop spans 16 amino acids. V was pared by 4 bases and J by 6 bases, with 11 bases of the junction left unmatched. The CDR3 DNA reads TGCGCCAGCAGCCCGGGGACAGGGGCGTTGGTGGATACGCAGTATTTT. Translating gives CASSPGTGALVDTQYF.

CDR3 sequence reads: CASSYRTGGQETQYF. The DNA for the CDR3 is TGTGCCAGCAGTTACAGGACAGGGGGCCAAGAGACCCAGTACTTC. V is TRBV6-5 and J is TRBJ2-5; TRBD1 aligns across 10 bases. CDR3 size: 15 residues. From germline, CDR1 is MNHEY and CDR2 SVGAGI. The junction had 1 base not matched to a gene; V was cut back by 2 bases and J by 1 base.

The gene calls are TRBV2 and TRBJ2-1, with 11 nucleotides matching TRBD2. V lost 6 bases, J lost 7 bases, and 14 bases stayed unmatched. The CDR3 has 17 residues. The germline V gene has CDR1 SNHLY and CDR2 FYNNEI. The DNA of the CDR3 is TGTGCCAGCAGGGAAAGCGCCGGGACTAGCGGAGTGAATGAGCAGTTCTTC. Protein: CASRESAGTSGVNEQFF.

The rearrangement uses TRBV4-2 and TRBJ1-4; a possible D gene is TRBD1 (6 bases). There are 17 residues in the CDR3. Trimming pared 3 bases from V and 6 bases from J, leaving 20 bases between. CDR1 and CDR2 (germline): LGHNA, YNFKEQ. This chain's CDR3 is CASSQPGAGAGDEKLFF. CDR3 in DNA: TGTGCCAGCAGCCAGCCTGGGGCGGGGGCAGGGGATGAAAAACTGTTTTTT.

The V call is TRBV9, the J call TRBJ2-7; TRBD2 agrees at 10 bases. Germline assignment: CDR1 SGDLS and CDR2 YYNGEE. This CDR3 spans 15 amino acids. Trimming removed 5 bases from V and 2 bases from J; junction bases left unmatched: 7. CDR3 loop: CASSSLAGNPYEQYF. The CDR3 DNA follows: TGTGCCAGCAGTTCACTAGCGGGGAACCCCTACGAGCAGTACTTC.